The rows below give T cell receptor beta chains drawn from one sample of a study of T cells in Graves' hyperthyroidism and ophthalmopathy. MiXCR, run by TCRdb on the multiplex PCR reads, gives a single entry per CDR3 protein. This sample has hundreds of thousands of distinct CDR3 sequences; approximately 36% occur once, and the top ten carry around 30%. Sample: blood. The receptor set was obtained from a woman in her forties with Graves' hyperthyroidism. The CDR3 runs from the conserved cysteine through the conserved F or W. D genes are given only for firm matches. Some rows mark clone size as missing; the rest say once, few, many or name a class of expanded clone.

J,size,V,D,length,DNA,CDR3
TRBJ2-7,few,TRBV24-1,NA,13,TGTGCCACCAGTGGAGGACAGACCTACGAGCAGTACTTC,CATSGGQTYEQYF
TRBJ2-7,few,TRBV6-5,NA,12,TGTGCCAGCAGCCAGACAGTCTACGAGCAGTACTTC,CASSQTVYEQYF
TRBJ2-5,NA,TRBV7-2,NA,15,TGTGCCAGCAGCTTAGGGTTATTAAGGGAAGAGACCCAGTACTTC,CASSLGLLREETQYF
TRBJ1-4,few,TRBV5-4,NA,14,TGTGCCAGCAGTACGGCCGGGGCTGGGGGAAAACTGTTTTTT,CASSTAGAGGKLFF
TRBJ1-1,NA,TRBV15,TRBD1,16,TGTGCCACCAGCAGAGGCGGACAGGGTGGGGACACTGAAGCTTTCTTT,CATSRGGQGGDTEAFF
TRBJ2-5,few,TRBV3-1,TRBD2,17,TGTGCCAGCAGGGGTCTAGCGGGAGGCTTTACCCAAGAGACCCAGTACTTC,CASRGLAGGFTQETQYF
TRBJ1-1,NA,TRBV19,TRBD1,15,TGCGCCAGCAGCCCCGCAGGGGGCGCGGGTACTGAAGCTTTCTTT,CASSPAGGAGTEAFF
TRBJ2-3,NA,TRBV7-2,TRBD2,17,TGTGCCAGCAGCTTAGTTGCGACTAGCGGGGGGTCAGATACGCAGTATTTT,CASSLVATSGGSDTQYF
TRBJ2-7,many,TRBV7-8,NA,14,TGTGCCAGCAGTACCGGGTCCTACTCCTACGAGCAGTACTTC,CASSTGSYSYEQYF
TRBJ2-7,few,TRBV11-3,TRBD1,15,TGTGCCAGCAGCTTGGGGGACAGGGGAAGGGTCGAGCAGTACTTC,CASSLGDRGRVEQYF
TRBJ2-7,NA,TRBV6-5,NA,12,TGTGCCAGCAGACAGAGGGTCCACGAGCAGTACTTC,CASRQRVHEQYF
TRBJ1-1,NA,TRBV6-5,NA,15,TGTGCCAGCAACTTGGACAGAGGAACGAACACTGAAGCTTTCTTT,CASNLDRGTNTEAFF
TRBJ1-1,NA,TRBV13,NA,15,TGTGCCAGCAGGGGGGACTCCGTGGGTTTCACTGAAGCTTTCTTT,CASRGDSVGFTEAFF
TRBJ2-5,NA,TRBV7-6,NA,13,TGTGCTAGCAGCTTGGACGGAAATCAGCCCCAGTACTTC,CASSLDGNQPQYF
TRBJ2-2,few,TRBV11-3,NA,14,TGTGCCAGCAGCTCTATCGGAGGCTCCGGGGAGCTGTTTTTT,CASSSIGGSGELFF
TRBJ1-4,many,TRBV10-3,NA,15,TGTGCCATCAGTGAAATGGGGGGAGCTAATGAAAAACTGTTTTTT,CAISEMGGANEKLFF
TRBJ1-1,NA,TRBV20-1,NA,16,TGCAGTGCCAGTAGTATAGACCCGGACGGTGGAACTGAAGCTTTCTTT,CSASSIDPDGGTEAFF
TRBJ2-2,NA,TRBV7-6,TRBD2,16,TGTGCCAGCAGCTTAGGCCTAGCGGGGGTCGGCGGGGAGCTGTTTTTT,CASSLGLAGVGGELFF
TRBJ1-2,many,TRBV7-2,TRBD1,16,TGTGCCAGCAGCTCGTCCCCGGGACAGGGAAACTATGGCTACACCTTC,CASSSSPGQGNYGYTF
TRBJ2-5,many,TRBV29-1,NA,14,TGCAGCGTTGGGCGACAGGGCGGGGTGGAGACCCAGTACTTC,CSVGRQGGVETQYF
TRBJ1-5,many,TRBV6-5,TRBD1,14,TGTGCCAGCAGTCGGGGACAGGCGGATCAGCCCCAGCATTTT,CASSRGQADQPQHF
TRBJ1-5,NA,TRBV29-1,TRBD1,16,TGCAGCGTTGAACTCACGACAGGGGGCGGGGATCAGCCCCAGCATTTT,CSVELTTGGGDQPQHF
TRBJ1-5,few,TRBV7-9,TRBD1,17,TGTGCCAGCAGCTTAGGGTCTGGACAGGCTAGCAATCAGCCCCAGCATTTT,CASSLGSGQASNQPQHF
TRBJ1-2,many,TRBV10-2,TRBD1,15,TGCGCCAGCAGTGAGACAGGGGGCATTACTTGGGGCTACACCTTC,CASSETGGITWGYTF
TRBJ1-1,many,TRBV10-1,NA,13,TGCGCCAGCCGACCAGGGGTGAACACTGAAGCTTTCTTT,CASRPGVNTEAFF
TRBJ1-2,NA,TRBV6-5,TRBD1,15,TGTGCCAGCAGTTACCGCGAGGTAGGGGGCGATGGCTACACCTTC,CASSYREVGGDGYTF
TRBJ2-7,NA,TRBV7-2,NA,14,TGTGCCAGCAGCTCAAATGGGAGAACCTACGAGCAGTACTTC,CASSSNGRTYEQYF
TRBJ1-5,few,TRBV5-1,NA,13,TGCGCCAGCAGCTTGACCCCGGGGAGCGACTGGTATTTT,CASSLTPGSDWYF
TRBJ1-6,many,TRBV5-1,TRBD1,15,TGCGCCAGCAAAATGACAGGGTTGGACAATTCACCCCTCCACTTT,CASKMTGLDNSPLHF
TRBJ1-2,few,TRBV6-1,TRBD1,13,TGTGCCAGCGTCCCGGGACAGATCTATGGCTACACCTTC,CASVPGQIYGYTF
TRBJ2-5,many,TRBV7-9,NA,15,TGTGCCAGCAGCTTAGCGCTAAAGGCTACAGAGACCCAGTACTTC,CASSLALKATETQYF
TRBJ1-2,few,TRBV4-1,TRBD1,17,TGTGCCAGCAGCCCGGACCCAGGGACAGGGGGAAACTATGGCTACACCTTC,CASSPDPGTGGNYGYTF
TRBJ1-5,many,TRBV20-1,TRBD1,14,TGCAGTGCCCTAACAGGGGACATGAATCAGCCCCAGCATTTT,CSALTGDMNQPQHF
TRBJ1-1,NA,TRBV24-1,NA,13,TGTGCCAGCAGTTATCGACGGGGCACTGAAGCTTTCTTT,CASSYRRGTEAFF
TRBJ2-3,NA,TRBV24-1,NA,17,TGTGCCACCAGTGATATTCAGGACAGACAGAGTACAGATACGCAGTATTTT,CATSDIQDRQSTDTQYF
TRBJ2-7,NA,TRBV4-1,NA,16,TGCGCCAGCAGCCAAGCTGGAGGGGGGGGTCCCTACGAGCAGTACTTC,CASSQAGGGGPYEQYF
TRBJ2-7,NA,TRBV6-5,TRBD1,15,TGTGCCAGCAGTTACTCCGAGGACAGGGGACACGAGCAGTACTTC,CASSYSEDRGHEQYF
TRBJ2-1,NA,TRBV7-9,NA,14,TGTGCCAGCTGCAGGGCCAGTTTTTACAATGAGCAGTTCTTC,CASCRASFYNEQFF
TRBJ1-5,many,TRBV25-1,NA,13,TGTGCCAGCAGTGGGCCAGAGCATCAGCCCCAGCATTTT,CASSGPEHQPQHF
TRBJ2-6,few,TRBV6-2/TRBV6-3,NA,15,TGTGCCAGCAGTTCACAGAGATCTGGGGCCAACGTCCTGACTTTC,CASSSQRSGANVLTF